A selection of T cell receptor beta chains follows, all from one sample in a study of cytomegalovirus exposure and HLA in healthy donors. Profiling relied on immunoSEQ multiplex PCR, and the TCRdb table lists in-frame clones only, not all of them. The repertoire holds some 310,000 clones, with nearly 90% as singletons. The sample taken for sequencing was PBMCs. These TCRs come from a man aged 25-40 years in good health and CMV-seronegative. Both conserved end residues are part of each CDR3. The order of the fields is D gene, J gene, V gene, clone size, CDR3 protein, CDR3 DNA. D genes are given only for firm matches. The size entry is marked missing in some rows and otherwise reads once, few, many or a size class.

TRBD2,TRBJ2-6,TRBV11-2,.,CASSLVAGVSSGANVLTF,TGTGCCAGCAGCTTAGTTGCGGGGGTCTCCTCTGGGGCCAACGTCCTGACTTTC
.,TRBJ1-2,TRBV7-8,.,CASSFLHRANYGYTF,TGTGCCAGCAGCTTTTTACACAGGGCAAACTATGGCTACACCTTC
.,TRBJ1-5,TRBV6-6,.,CASSYGSGDNQPQHF,TGTGCCAGCAGTTACGGTTCAGGGGATAATCAGCCCCAGCATTTT
.,TRBJ1-5,TRBV5-6,.,CASSLAGLSNQPQHF,TGTGCCAGCAGCTTGGCAGGCCTTAGCAATCAGCCCCAGCATTTT
.,TRBJ1-2,TRBV9,.,CASSLTGSGYYGYTF,TGTGCCAGCAGCTTAACAGGGTCTGGATACTATGGCTACACCTTC
TRBD1,TRBJ2-7,TRBV7-2,.,CASSVTGGFDEQYF,TGTGCCAGCAGCGTAACAGGGGGCTTCGACGAGCAGTACTTC
TRBD2,TRBJ2-1,TRBV19,.,CASSTRLAGGFSYNEQFF,TGTGCCAGTAGTACAAGACTAGCGGGGGGGTTCTCCTACAATGAGCAGTTCTTC
.,TRBJ1-5,TRBV6-6,.,CASRSPGGNQPQHF,TGTGCCAGCAGGTCCCCAGGGGGCAATCAGCCCCAGCATTTT
.,TRBJ2-7,TRBV7-6,.,CASSLSQDGTTYEQYF,TGTGCCAGCAGCTTATCCCAGGACGGGACAACCTACGAGCAGTACTTC
TRBD2,TRBJ2-1,TRBV5-1,.,CASSLTSGGAVNEQFF,TGCGCCAGCAGCCTGACTAGCGGGGGGGCCGTCAATGAGCAGTTCTTC
.,TRBJ1-6,TRBV6-1,.,CASSARQDSPLHF,TGTGCCAGCAGTGCCAGACAGGATTCACCCCTCCACTTT
.,TRBJ2-7,TRBV29-1,once,CSAARGLLDEQYF,TGCAGCGCCGCTAGGGGTCTCCTGGACGAGCAGTACTTC
.,TRBJ1-6,TRBV4-3,.,CASSQDRQASRNSPLHF,TGCGCCAGCAGCCAAGATCGGCAGGCTTCCCGAAATTCACCCCTCCACTTT
.,TRBJ1-2,TRBV6-1,.,CASREQGDYGYTF,TGTGCCAGCAGGGAACAGGGTGACTATGGCTACACCTTC
TRBD1,TRBJ2-7,TRBV27,once,CASSLSGTAYEQYF,TGTGCCAGCAGTTTATCTGGGACAGCATACGAGCAGTACTTC
TRBD1,TRBJ2-7,TRBV7-9,.,CASSPTTGGRGYEQYF,TGTGCCAGCAGCCCCACGACAGGGGGCCGGGGTTACGAGCAGTACTTC
.,TRBJ1-2,TRBV7-9,.,CASSFLVPEIYGYTF,TGTGCCAGCAGCTTTCTAGTCCCGGAGATTTATGGCTACACCTTC
.,TRBJ1-2,TRBV7-2,.,CASSSYLIGDNGYTF,TGTGCCAGCAGCTCATACCTCATAGGGGATAATGGCTACACCTTC
.,TRBJ1-6,TRBV6-5,.,CASTSGVYNSPLHF,TGTGCCAGCACATCAGGGGTGTATAATTCACCCCTCCACTTT
TRBD1,TRBJ2-7,TRBV28,.,CASSFGTGVYEQYF,TGTGCCAGCAGTTTTGGGACAGGGGTTTACGAGCAGTACTTC
.,TRBJ2-7,TRBV7-6,.,CASSLGPSYEQYF,TGTGCCAGCAGCTTAGGGCCCAGCTACGAGCAGTACTTC
.,TRBJ2-7,TRBV9,.,CASSVGLAGGEQYF,TGTGCCAGCAGCGTCGGCCTAGCCGGAGGCGAGCAGTACTTC
.,TRBJ1-1,TRBV5-1,.,CASSWAGEAFF,TGCGCCAGCAGCTGGGCGGGCGAAGCTTTCTTT